Given below is one T cell receptor (beta chain) in context. Germline-derived CDR1 and CDR2 are MNHEY and SVGEGT. The CDR3 runs to 14 residues. With 5 bases removed from V and 2 bases from J, the gap between germline ends came to 13 bases. These data are taken from a study of blood T cell repertoires in COVID-19. Some clones are missing from TCRdb's copy, which holds only in-frame ones; the method was immunoSEQ multiplex PCR. The table records 120,000 to 150,000 clones, over 75% of them present only once. The sequenced sample consisted of PBMCs or T cells enriched from blood (not recorded which). This TCR was sampled from a woman aged 25 to 45 with acute COVID-19. The V and J genes are TRBV6-2 or TRBV6-3 and TRBJ2-7; D might be TRBD1 (5 bases). The CDR3 coding sequence is TGTGCCAGCAGTCGAAACAGGAGCCCCTACGAGCAGTACTTC. The encoded protein is CASSRNRSPYEQYF.